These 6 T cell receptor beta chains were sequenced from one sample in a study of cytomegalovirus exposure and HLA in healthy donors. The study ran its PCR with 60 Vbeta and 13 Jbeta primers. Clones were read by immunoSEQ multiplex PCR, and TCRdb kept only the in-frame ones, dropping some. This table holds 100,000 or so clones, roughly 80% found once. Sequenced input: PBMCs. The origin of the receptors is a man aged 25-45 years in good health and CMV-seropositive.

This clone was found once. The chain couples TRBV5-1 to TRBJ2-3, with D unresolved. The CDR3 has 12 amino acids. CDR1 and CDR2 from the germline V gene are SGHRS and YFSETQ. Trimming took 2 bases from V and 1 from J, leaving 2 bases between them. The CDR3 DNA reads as TGCGCCAGCAGCTTCGGCACAGATACGCAGTATTTT. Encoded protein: CASSFGTDTQYF.

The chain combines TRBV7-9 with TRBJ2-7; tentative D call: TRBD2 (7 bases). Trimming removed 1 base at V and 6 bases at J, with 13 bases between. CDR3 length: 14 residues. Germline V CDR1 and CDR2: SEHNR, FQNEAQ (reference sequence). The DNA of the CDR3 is TGTGCCAGCAGCTTAGACAGGGAGGGCATCGAGCAGTACTTC. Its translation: CASSLDREGIEQYF.

The CDR3 loop reads CASSLEQGFGSPLHF. The CDR3 DNA sequence: TGCGCCAGCAGCTTGGAGCAGGGCTTCGGATCACCCCTCCACTTT. The chain links TRBV5-1 to TRBJ1-6, with D possibly being TRBD1 (5 bases). V lost 0 bases, J lost 10 bases, and 14 bases lay in between. This CDR3 spans 15 amino acids. Germline V gene data show CDR1 as SGHRS and CDR2 as YFSETQ.

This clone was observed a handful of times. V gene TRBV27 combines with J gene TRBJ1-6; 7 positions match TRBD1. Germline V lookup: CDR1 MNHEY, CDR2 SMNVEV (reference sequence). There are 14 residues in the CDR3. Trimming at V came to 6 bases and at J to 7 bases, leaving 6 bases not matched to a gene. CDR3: CASSPQGWNSPLHF. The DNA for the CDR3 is TGTGCCAGCAGCCCACAGGGGTGGAATTCACCCCTCCACTTT.

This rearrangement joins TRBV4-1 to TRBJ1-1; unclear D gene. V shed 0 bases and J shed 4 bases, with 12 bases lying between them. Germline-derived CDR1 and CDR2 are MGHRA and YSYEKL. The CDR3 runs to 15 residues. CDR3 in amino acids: CASSQDGIGGTEAFF. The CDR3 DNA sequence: TGCGCCAGCAGCCAAGACGGAATCGGCGGCACTGAAGCTTTCTTT.

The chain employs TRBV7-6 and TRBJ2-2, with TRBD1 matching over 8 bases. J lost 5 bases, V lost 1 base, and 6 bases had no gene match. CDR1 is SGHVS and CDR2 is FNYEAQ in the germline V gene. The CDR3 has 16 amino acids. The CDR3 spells CASSLETGVRTGELFF. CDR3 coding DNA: TGTGCCAGCAGCTTAGAGACAGGGGTTAGAACCGGGGAGCTGTTTTTT.